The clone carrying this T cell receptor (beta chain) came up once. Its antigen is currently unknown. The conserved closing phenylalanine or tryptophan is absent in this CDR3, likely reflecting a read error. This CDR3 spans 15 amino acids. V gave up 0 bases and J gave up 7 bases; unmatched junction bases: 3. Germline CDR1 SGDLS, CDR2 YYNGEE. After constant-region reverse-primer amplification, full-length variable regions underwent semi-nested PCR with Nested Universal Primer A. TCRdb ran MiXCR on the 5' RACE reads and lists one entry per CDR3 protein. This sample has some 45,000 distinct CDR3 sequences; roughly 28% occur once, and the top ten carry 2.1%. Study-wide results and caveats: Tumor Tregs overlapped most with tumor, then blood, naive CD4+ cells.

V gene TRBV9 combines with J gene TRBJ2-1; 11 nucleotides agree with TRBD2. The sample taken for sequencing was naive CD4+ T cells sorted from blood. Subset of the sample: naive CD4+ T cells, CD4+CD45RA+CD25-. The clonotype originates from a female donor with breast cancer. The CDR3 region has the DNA TGTGCCAGCAGCGTAGCTAGCGGGAGGAGGAATGAGCAGTTCTCC. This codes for CASSVASGRRNEQFS.